This T cell receptor beta chain was sequenced for a study of preoperative IRX-2 immunotherapy in early breast cancer (dated by TCRdb to 2018 to 2020). The receptor library was made with the immunoSEQ multiplex PCR assay. The immuneACCESS repertoire file appears here via TCRdb, limited to in-frame rearrangements. These files lack a portion of the clones; in checked studies, under half of the deficit traces to unresolved V genes, and the cause of the others is not known. The sample table lists 5,000 to 6,500 clones, less than 80% of them with a count of one. The ten most abundant clones make up about 11% of the sample. The sample's treatment or condition label, in plain terms: preoperative locoregional IRX-2 cytokine immunotherapy. The samples were obtained from a phase Ib study that tested preoperative, locoregional IRX-2 cytokine immunotherapy designed to prime immune responses. Patients with early-stage breast cancer who were given IRX-2 before surgery served as donors.

Points on this clone: Its antigen remains unidentified. Per-base qualities were not stored, and no clone one base away is much larger.

Counted from cysteine to phenylalanine, this CDR3 has 12 amino acids. Only CDR3 DNA is held: 36 bases, read in frame from base 1. For CDR1 and CDR2, the germline V gene lists LGHNT and FRNRAP. The chain joins TRBV12-5 to TRBJ1-2; confidence is insufficient to name the D gene. The sequence was obtained from a human donor with breast cancer. Sequenced here: tumor tissue, sampled before IRX-2 immunotherapy. The CDR3 sequence is CATREGFGGYTF. In nucleotide form, the sequence is TGTGCCACCCGAGAGGGATTCGGCGGCTACACCTTC.